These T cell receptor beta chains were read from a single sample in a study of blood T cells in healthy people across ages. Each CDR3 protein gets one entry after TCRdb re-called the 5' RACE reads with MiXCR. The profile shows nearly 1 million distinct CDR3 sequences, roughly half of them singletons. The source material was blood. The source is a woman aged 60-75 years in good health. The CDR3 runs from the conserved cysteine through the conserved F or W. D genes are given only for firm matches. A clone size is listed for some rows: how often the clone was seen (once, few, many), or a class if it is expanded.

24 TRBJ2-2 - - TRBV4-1 CASSQSGSYNEQFFGPGTLGELFF -
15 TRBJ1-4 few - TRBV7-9 CASSSESILMEKLFF TGTGCCAGCAGCTCAGAGTCAATTCTAATGGAAAAACTGTTTTTT
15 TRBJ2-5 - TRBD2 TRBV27 CASSFLASGRTEQYF TGTGCCAGCAGTTTTTTGGCTAGCGGGAGAACGGAGCAGTACTTC
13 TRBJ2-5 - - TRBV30 CAGRGPDKETQYF TGTGCCGGCCGGGGCCCGGATAAAGAGACCCAGTACTTC
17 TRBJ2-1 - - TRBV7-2 CASSSRGLVGSYNGQFF TGTGCCAGCAGCAGCCGAGGTCTAGTGGGGTCGTACAATGGGCAGTTCTTC
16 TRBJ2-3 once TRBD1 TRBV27 CASSLRGTASTDTQYF TGTGCCAGCAGTTTAAGGGGGACAGCTAGCACAGATACGCAGTATTTT
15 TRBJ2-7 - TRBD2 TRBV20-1 CSAQTSNGPRYEQYF TGCAGTGCCCAGACTAGCAACGGACCTCGCTACGAGCAGTACTTC
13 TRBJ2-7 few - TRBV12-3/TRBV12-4 CASKAHPSYEQYF TGTGCCAGCAAAGCGCACCCCTCCTACGAGCAGTACTTC
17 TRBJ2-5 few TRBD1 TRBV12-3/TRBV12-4 CASSQNRDSFLQETQYF TGTGCCAGCAGTCAAAACCGGGACAGCTTCCTGCAAGAGACCCAGTACTTC
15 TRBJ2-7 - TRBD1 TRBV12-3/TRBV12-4 CASSSPGTGRGEQYF TGTGCCAGCAGTTCCCCCGGGACAGGGAGGGGAGAGCAGTACTTC
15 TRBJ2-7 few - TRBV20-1 CSARDWASFSYEQYF TGCAGTGCTAGAGATTGGGCAAGCTTCTCCTACGAGCAGTACTTC
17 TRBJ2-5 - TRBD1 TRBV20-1 CSAVPLAGTGYGETQYF TGCAGTGCTGTTCCTCTGGCGGGGACAGGGTATGGGGAGACCCAGTACTTC
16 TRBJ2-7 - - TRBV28 CASSPLSWDGSYEQYF TGTGCCAGCAGTCCCCTCTCTTGGGACGGATCATACGAGCAGTACTTC
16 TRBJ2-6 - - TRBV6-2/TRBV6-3 CASRRIASSGANVLTF TGTGCCAGCAGGCGCATCGCCAGCTCTGGGGCCAACGTCCTGACTTTC
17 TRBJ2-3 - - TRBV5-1 CASRPQEAVPSTDTQYF TGCGCCAGCAGACCTCAAGAGGCGGTTCCGAGCACAGATACGCAGTATTTT
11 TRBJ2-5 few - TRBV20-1 CSASKEETQYF TGCAGTGCCTCAAAAGAGGAGACCCAGTACTTC
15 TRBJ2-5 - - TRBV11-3 CASSLYSGAMETQYF TGTGCCAGCAGCTTATACAGTGGGGCAATGGAGACCCAGTACTTC
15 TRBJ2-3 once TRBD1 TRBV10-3 CAISDPRTGAVGQYF TGTGCCATCAGTGATCCGCGGACAGGGGCCGTTGGGCAGTATTTT
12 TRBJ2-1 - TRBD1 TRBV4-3 CASRDRNNEQFF TGCGCCAGCAGGGACAGGAACAATGAGCAGTTCTTC
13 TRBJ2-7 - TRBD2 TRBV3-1 CASSQGGGCEQYF TGTGCCAGCAGCCAAGGGGGGGGATGCGAGCAGTACTTC
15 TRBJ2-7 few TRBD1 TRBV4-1 CASSQGDRANYEQYF TGCGCCAGCAGCCAAGGGGACAGGGCAAACTACGAGCAGTACTTC
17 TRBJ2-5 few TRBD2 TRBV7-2 CASSLRLTAGDQETQYF TGTGCCAGCAGCTTACGGTTAACGGCGGGAGACCAAGAGACCCAGTACTTC
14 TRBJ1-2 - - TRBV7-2 CASSRSGANYGYTF TGTGCCAGCAGCCGATCTGGCGCTAACTATGGCTACACCTTC
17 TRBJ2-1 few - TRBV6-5 CASSYTMRSGPRNEQFF TGTGCCAGCAGTTACACAATGAGGTCAGGGCCTCGGAATGAGCAGTTCTTC
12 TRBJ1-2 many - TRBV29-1 CSVEDHEGPYTF TGCAGCGTTGAAGATCATGAAGGGCCCTACACCTTC
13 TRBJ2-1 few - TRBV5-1 CASSSIAANEQFF TGCGCCAGCAGCTCAATTGCGGCCAATGAGCAGTTCTTC
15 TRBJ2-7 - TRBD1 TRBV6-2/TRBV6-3 CTSSNHGTGSYEQYF TGTACCAGCAGTAACCACGGGACAGGGAGCTACGAGCAGTACTTC
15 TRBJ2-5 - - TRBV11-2 CASSLEAPRHNEQYF TGTGCCAGCAGCTTAGAGGCCCCAAGACACAATGAGCAGTACTTC
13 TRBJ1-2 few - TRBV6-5 CASSEGTNYGYTF TGTGCCAGCTCAGAGGGGACAAACTATGGCTACACCTTC
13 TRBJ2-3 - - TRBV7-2 CASSAPPEDTQYF TGTGCCAGCAGCGCTCCCCCAGAGGATACGCAGTATTTT
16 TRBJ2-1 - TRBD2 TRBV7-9 CASSLALPTSGIMQFF TGTGCCAGCAGCTTAGCCCTACCGACTAGCGGGATTATGCAGTTCTTC
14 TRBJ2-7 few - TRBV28 CASSATVSSYEQYF TGTGCCAGCAGTGCGACAGTGAGCTCCTACGAGCAGTACTTC